This T cell receptor (beta chain) was recovered during a study of cytomegalovirus exposure and HLA in healthy donors. Study-level background: Within an early data release were approximately 85 million unique TCRs drawn from HLA-typed donors.

The PCR used 60 Vbeta and 13 Jbeta primers. Libraries were prepared by immunoSEQ multiplex PCR; TCRdb keeps only in-frame clonotypes and omits some of them. The table shows around 150,000 clones, with around two thirds occurring only once. The donors (healthy individuals) were bone marrow donors. V shed 0 bases, J shed 5 bases, and the junction held 5 bases outside the gene matches. The CDR3 loop spans 15 amino acids. Germline CDR1 is MGHRA and CDR2 is YSYEKL. The sequence came from a male donor in good health and CMV-seronegative. Material for sequencing was PBMCs. This sequence joins TRBV4-1 and TRBJ1-1; 8 bases align to TRBD1. The chain's CDR3 is CASSQDPRTGTEAFF. DNA of the CDR3: TGCGCCAGCAGCCAAGATCCCCGGACAGGGACTGAAGCTTTCTTT.